This TCR beta chain was documented in a study of T cells in Graves' hyperthyroidism and ophthalmopathy. Study-wide results and limits: Blood also carried most thyroid clonotypes expanded above 0.001. Ophthalmopathy could be told apart from stable hyperthyroidism with a 13 V-J model.

Regions amplified from RNA transcripts were the TCR beta CDR3 regions. TCR CDR3 underwent first-round RT-PCR with the HTBI primer set. TCRdb recomputed calls from the multiplex PCR reads with MiXCR, one row per CDR3 protein. The table has more than 500,000 distinct CDR3 sequences, about 16% seen once; the top ten hold less than 30%. The germline V gene has CDR1 LNHDA and CDR2 SQIVND (reference sequence). This CDR3 spans 14 amino acids. V trimming: 1 base; J trimming: 2 bases; junction bases outside the gene matches: 2. In this sample, this clonotype turned up a few times. Its specificity is not known. Exclusions: uncontrolled infection, other autoimmune disease, pregnancy, lactation. It was around 11 ml of fresh peripheral blood that supplied the PBMCs.

Input material: blood. The sequence derives from a woman aged 30 to 39 with Graves' ophthalmopathy. The gene calls are TRBV19 and TRBJ2-7; 7 positions match TRBD2. The DNA of the CDR3 is TGTGCCAGTAGTATAGTCCTAGCGGCCTACGAGCAGTACTTC. Protein product: CASSIVLAAYEQYF.